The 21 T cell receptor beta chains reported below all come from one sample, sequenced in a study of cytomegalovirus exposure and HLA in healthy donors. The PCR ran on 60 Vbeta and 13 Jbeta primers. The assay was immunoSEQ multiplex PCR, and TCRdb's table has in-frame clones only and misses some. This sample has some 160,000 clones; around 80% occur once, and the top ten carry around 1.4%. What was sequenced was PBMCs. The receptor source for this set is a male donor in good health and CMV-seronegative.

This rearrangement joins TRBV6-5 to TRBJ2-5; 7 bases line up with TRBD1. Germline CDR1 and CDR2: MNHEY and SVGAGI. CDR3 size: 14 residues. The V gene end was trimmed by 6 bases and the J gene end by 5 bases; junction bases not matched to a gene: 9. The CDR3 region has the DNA TGTGCCAGCAGGCAGACAGGGTTGGGGGAGACCCAGTACTTC. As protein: CASRQTGLGETQYF.

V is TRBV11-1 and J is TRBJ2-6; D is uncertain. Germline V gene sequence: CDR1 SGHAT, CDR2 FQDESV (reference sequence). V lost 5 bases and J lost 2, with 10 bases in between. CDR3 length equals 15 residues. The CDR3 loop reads CASSPRQAGANVLTF. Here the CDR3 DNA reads TGTGCCAGCAGCCCCCGTCAGGCTGGGGCCAACGTCCTGACTTTC.

For the CDR3, the DNA is TGCGCCAGCAGCCAAGGGACAGGAGTTTCCATGAACACTGAAGCTTTCTTT. Protein sequence: CASSQGTGVSMNTEAFF. The rearrangement uses TRBV4-1 and TRBJ1-1; 7 bases line up with TRBD1. This CDR3 is built from 17 residues. V was pared by 1 base and J by 0 bases, with 8 bases of the junction left unmatched. CDR1 MGHRA and CDR2 YSYEKL come from the germline V gene.

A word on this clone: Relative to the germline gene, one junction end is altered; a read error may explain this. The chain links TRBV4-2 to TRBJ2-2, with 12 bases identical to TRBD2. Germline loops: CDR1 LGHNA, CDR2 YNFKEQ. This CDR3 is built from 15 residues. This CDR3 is CASSQASGGAGKLFF. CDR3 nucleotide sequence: TGTGCCAGCAGCCAAGCTAGCGGGGGGGCCGGGAAGCTGTTTTTT.

In DNA, the CDR3 is TGCGCCAGCAGCCAAGAGGTGGCAGGAGGCCAGCCCCAGCATTTT. Residues: CASSQEVAGGQPQHF. The J gene is TRBJ1-5, the V gene TRBV4-1; D call uncertain. Trimming pared 0 bases from V and 7 bases from J, leaving 13 bases between. CDR3 length: 15 residues. Germline lookup yields CDR1 MGHRA and CDR2 YSYEKL.

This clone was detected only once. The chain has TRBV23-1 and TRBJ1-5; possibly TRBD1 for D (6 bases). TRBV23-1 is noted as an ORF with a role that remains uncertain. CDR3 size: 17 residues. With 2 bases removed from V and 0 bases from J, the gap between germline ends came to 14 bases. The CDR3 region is CASSQRRQVNSNQPQHF. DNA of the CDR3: TGCGCCAGCAGTCAACGGCGACAGGTCAATAGCAATCAGCCCCAGCATTTT.

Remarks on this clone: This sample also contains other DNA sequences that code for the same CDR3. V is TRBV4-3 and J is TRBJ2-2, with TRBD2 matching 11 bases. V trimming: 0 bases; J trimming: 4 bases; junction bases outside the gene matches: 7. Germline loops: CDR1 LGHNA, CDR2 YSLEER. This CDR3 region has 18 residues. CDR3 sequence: CASSQDLAGGPVTGELFF. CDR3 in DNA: TGCGCCAGCAGCCAAGATTTAGCGGGGGGGCCGGTCACCGGGGAGCTGTTTTTT.

The CDR3 reads CASSLNHWASGRMETQYF. In DNA, the CDR3 is TGTGCCAGCAGCCTCAACCATTGGGCTAGCGGGAGAATGGAGACCCAGTACTTC. The chain is built from TRBV14 and TRBJ2-5, with 10 bases lining up with TRBD2. The germline gives CDR1 SGHDN, CDR2 FVKESK. This CDR3 spans 18 amino acids. The V and J ends lost 4 bases and 5 bases, in that order; junction bases with no gene match: 16.

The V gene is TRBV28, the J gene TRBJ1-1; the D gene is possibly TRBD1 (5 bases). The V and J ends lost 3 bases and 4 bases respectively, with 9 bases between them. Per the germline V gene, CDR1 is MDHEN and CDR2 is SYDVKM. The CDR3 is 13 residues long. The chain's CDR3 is CASSLVGGTEAFF. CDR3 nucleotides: TGTGCCAGCAGTTTGGTGGGGGGCACTGAAGCTTTCTTT.

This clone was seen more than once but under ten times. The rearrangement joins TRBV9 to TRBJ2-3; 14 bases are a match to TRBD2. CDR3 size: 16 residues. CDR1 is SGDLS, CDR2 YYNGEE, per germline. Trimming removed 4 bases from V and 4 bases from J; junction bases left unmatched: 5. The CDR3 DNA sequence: TGTGCCAGCAGCTTTGGGACTAGCGGGAGCTCAGATACGCAGTATTTT. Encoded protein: CASSFGTSGSSDTQYF.

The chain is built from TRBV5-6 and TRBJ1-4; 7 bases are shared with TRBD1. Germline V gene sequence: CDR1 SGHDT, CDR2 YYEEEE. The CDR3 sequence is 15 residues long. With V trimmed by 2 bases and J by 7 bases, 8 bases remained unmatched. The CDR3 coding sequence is TGTGCCAGCAGCTTCCGACAGGGATGGGGTGAAAAACTGTTTTTT. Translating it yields CASSFRQGWGEKLFF.

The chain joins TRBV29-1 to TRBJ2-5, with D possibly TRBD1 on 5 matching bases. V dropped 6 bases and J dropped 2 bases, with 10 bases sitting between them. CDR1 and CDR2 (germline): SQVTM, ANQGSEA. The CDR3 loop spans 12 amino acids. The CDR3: CSVESGQETQYF. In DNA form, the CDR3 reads TGCAGCGTCGAATCAGGGCAAGAGACCCAGTACTTC.

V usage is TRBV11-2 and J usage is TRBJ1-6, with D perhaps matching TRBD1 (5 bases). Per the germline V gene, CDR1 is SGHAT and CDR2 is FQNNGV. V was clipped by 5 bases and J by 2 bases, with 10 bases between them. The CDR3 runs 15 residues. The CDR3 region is CASSAGIAYNSPLHF. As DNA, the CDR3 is TGTGCCAGCAGCGCAGGGATTGCCTATAATTCACCCCTCCACTTT.

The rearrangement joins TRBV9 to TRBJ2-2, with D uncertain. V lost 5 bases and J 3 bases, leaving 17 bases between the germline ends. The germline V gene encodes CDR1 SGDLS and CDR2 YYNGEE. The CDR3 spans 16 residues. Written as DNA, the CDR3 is TGTGCCAGCAGACCTCGAGGAGACGCATACACCGGGGAGCTGTTTTTT. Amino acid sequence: CASRPRGDAYTGELFF. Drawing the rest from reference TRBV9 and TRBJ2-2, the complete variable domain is DSGVTQTPKHLITATGQRVTLRCSPRSGDLSVYWYQQSLDQGLQFLIQYYNGEERAKGNILERFSAQQFPDLHSELNLSSLELGDSALYFCASRPRGDAYTGELFFGEGSRLTVL.

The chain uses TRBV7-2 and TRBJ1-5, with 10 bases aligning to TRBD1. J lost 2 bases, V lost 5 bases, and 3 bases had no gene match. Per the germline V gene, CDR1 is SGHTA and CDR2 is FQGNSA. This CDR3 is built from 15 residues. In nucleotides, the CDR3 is TGTGCCAGCAGCGTGGACAGGGGGGGCAATCAGCCCCAGCATTTT. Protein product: CASSVDRGGNQPQHF.

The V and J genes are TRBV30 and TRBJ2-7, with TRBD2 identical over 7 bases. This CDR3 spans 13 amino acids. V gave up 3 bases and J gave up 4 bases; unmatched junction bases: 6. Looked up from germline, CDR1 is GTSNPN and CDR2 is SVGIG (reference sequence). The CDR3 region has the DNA TGTGCCTGGAGCCGGGGACTACAATACGAGCAGTACTTC. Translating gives CAWSRGLQYEQYF.

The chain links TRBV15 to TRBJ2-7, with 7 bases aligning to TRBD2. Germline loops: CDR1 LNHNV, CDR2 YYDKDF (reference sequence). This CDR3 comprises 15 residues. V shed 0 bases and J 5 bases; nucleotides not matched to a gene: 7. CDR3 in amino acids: CATSREGRGVNEQYF. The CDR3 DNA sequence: TGTGCCACCAGCAGAGAGGGTCGGGGGGTCAACGAGCAGTACTTC.

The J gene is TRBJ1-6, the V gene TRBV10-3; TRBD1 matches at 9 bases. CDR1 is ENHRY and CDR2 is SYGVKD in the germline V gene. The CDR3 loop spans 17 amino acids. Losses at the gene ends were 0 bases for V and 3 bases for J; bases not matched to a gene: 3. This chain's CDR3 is CAISESKGQGYNSPLHF. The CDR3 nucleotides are TGTGCCATCAGTGAGTCGAAGGGACAGGGCTATAATTCACCCCTCCACTTT.

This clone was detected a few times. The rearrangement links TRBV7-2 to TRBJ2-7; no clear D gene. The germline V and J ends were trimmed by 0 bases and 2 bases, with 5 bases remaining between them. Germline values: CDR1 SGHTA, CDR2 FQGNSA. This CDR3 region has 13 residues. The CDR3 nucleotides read TGTGCCAGCAGCTTAGCCAGTCCCTACGAGCAGTACTTC. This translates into CASSLASPYEQYF.

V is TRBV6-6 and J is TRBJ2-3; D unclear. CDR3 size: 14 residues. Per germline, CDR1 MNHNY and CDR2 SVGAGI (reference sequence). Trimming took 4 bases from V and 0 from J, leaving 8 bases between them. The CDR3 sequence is CASSSPLSTDTQYF. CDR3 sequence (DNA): TGTGCCAGCAGTTCCCCTCTCAGCACAGATACGCAGTATTTT.

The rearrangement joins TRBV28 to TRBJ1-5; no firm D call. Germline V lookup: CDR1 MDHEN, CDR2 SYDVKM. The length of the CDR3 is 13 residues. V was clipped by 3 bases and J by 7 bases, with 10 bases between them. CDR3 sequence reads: CASSFPSVQPQHF. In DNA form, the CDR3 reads TGTGCCAGCAGTTTCCCTTCTGTCCAGCCCCAGCATTTT.